What follows are 21 T cell receptor beta chains derived from one specimen sequenced in a study of blood T cell repertoires in COVID-19. Libraries were prepared by immunoSEQ multiplex PCR; TCRdb keeps only in-frame clonotypes and omits some of them. The table shows about 300,000 clones, with approximately 84% occurring only once. The sample taken for sequencing was PBMCs or T cells enriched from blood (not recorded which). Source of these receptors: a man aged 25-40 years who had recovered from COVID-19.

V gene TRBV7-2 combines with J gene TRBJ2-3; 13 bases align to TRBD2. The CDR3 runs 17 residues. Germline V gives CDR1 SGHTA, CDR2 FQGNSA. After removal of 2 bases from V and 4 bases from J, the junction contained 6 bases not matched to a gene. The CDR3 nucleotides are TGTGCCAGCAGCTTATTAGGGACTAGCGGGACGCCAGATACGCAGTATTTT. It specifies CASSLLGTSGTPDTQYF.

The V gene is TRBV20-1, the J gene TRBJ1-1; no definite D call. Germline CDR1 is DFQATT and CDR2 is SNEGSKA (reference sequence). Trimming stripped 6 bases from V and 5 bases from J, with 10 bases between. The CDR3 spans 11 residues. CDR3 sequence: CSAPSVTEAFF. CDR3 coding DNA: TGCAGTGCCCCCTCCGTAACTGAAGCTTTCTTT.

The chain has TRBV6-5 and TRBJ2-1; D not certain. CDR3 length: 14 residues. The germline V and J ends were trimmed by 7 bases and 3 bases, with 13 bases remaining between them. Germline V lookup: CDR1 MNHEY, CDR2 SVGAGI. CDR3 DNA: TGTGCCAGCAACGCCGGTACAGACTACAATGAGCAGTTCTTC. This gives the protein CASNAGTDYNEQFF.

The chain combines TRBV5-6 with TRBJ1-4; D perhaps matches TRBD1 (5 bases). V was shortened by 4 bases and J by 3 bases, with 25 bases between the two germline ends. This CDR3 spans 19 amino acids. Germline V gene sequence: CDR1 SGHDT, CDR2 YYEEEE. In nucleotides, the CDR3 is TGTGCCAGCAGCCTGTATTCGGGCAGGGCATGGACGGCTAATGAAAAACTGTTTTTT. As protein: CASSLYSGRAWTANEKLFF.

The chain uses TRBV4-2 and TRBJ1-4; 7 positions agree with TRBD1. J lost 4 bases, V lost 3 bases, and 8 bases had no gene match. Germline V CDR1 and CDR2: LGHNA, YNFKEQ. The CDR3 contains 16 residues. The CDR3 coding sequence is TGTGCCAGCAGCCAGTCGTACAGGGGCGGTAATGAAAAACTGTTTTTT. Amino acid sequence: CASSQSYRGGNEKLFF.

The chain employs TRBV30 and TRBJ2-4; 8 bases align to TRBD1. The germline V gene encodes CDR1 GTSNPN and CDR2 SVGIG (reference sequence). The CDR3 totals 12 residues. The V segment lost 5 bases and the J segment 7 bases; nucleotides outside the gene matches: 4. The CDR3 region is CAWGQGGNIQYF. The CDR3 coding sequence is TGTGCCTGGGGACAGGGCGGGAACATTCAGTACTTC.

The chain is built from TRBV6-5 and TRBJ2-7, with 7 positions matching TRBD2. J was trimmed by 0 bases and V by 11 bases; bases with no gene match: 7. CDR3 length equals 13 residues. In germline, CDR1 is MNHEY, CDR2 SVGAGI. The CDR3 sequence: CALGGTPSYEQYF. Here the CDR3 DNA reads TGTGCCCTGGGGGGGACCCCCTCCTACGAGCAGTACTTC.

The chain links TRBV11-1 to TRBJ2-1; tentative D call: TRBD1 (5 bases). This CDR3 has 15 amino acids. Trimming took 1 base from V and 0 from J, leaving 7 bases between them. Germline loops: CDR1 SGHAT, CDR2 FQDESV (reference sequence). In DNA, the CDR3 is TGTGCCAGCAGCTTAGGACAGAGCTCCTACAATGAGCAGTTCTTC. As protein: CASSLGQSSYNEQFF.

This clone was detected once. This rearrangement joins TRBV18 to TRBJ2-1; the match to TRBD2 covers 11 bases. V was pared by 0 bases and J by 10 bases, with 8 bases of the junction left unmatched. The CDR3 spans 16 residues. Germline CDR1 is KGHSH and CDR2 is LQKENI. This CDR3 is CASSPPGYSGGAEQFF. DNA of the CDR3: TGTGCCAGCTCACCACCGGGGTATAGCGGGGGGGCCGAGCAGTTCTTC.

This clone was seen more than once but under ten times. V gene TRBV28 combines with J gene TRBJ1-5; 11 bases align to TRBD1. The CDR3 has 19 amino acids. Germline V lookup: CDR1 MDHEN, CDR2 SYDVKM. After removal of 3 bases from V and 0 bases from J, the junction contained 10 bases not matched to a gene. This chain's CDR3 is CASSFGQGASRCSNQPQHF. The CDR3 DNA sequence: TGTGCCAGCAGTTTCGGACAGGGGGCGAGCAGGTGTAGCAATCAGCCCCAGCATTTT. The complete variable domain, with remaining parts taken from reference TRBV28 and TRBJ1-5, reads DVKVTQSSRYLVKRTGEKVFLECVQDMDHENMFWYRQDPGLGLRLIYFSYDVKMKEKGDIPEGYSVSREKKERFSLILESASTNQTSMYLCASSFGQGASRCSNQPQHFGDGTRLSIL.

This chain joins TRBV24-1 and TRBJ2-2, with D perhaps matching TRBD2 (6 bases). This CDR3 is 15 amino acids long. Germline V lookup: CDR1 KGHDR, CDR2 SFDVKD. Trimming pared 7 bases from V and 2 bases from J, leaving 13 bases between. CDR3 loop: CATSRRLGNTGELFF. The CDR3 DNA reads TGTGCCACCAGCCGTCGACTAGGCAACACCGGGGAGCTGTTTTTT.

This clone was found a few times. The genes are TRBV6-5 and TRBJ2-7; perhaps TRBD1 as D (6 bases). CDR1 is MNHEY, CDR2 SVGAGI, per germline. V gave up 11 bases and J gave up 3 bases, with 20 bases separating them. The CDR3 sequence is 14 residues long. In DNA, the CDR3 is TGTGCCTCACGCCCCGACCCCAGGGGCTACGAGCAGTACTTC. Translating gives CASRPDPRGYEQYF.

The chain links TRBV13 to TRBJ1-4; D is possibly TRBD1 (5 bases). The CDR3 is made up of 19 amino acids. The V gene's germline CDR1 is PRHDT and CDR2 FYEKMQ (reference sequence). V was shortened by 2 bases and J by 7 bases, with 26 bases between the two germline ends. The DNA of the CDR3 is TGTGCCAGCAGCTTATACTCAGGGCTTCACCGATCCAAGGGTGAAAAACTGTTTTTT. Its translation is CASSLYSGLHRSKGEKLFF.

This clone occurred a few times. The chain carries TRBV4-2 and TRBJ2-7; 8 positions match TRBD2. The V gene's germline CDR1 is LGHNA and CDR2 YNFKEQ. Trimming removed 5 bases from V and 2 bases from J; junction bases left unmatched: 8. This CDR3 is built from 15 residues. Here the CDR3 DNA reads TGTGCCAGCAGCGGCAAACTAGCGGAGGCCTACGAGCAGTACTTC. It is translated as CASSGKLAEAYEQYF.

For the CDR3, the DNA is TGTGCTAGTGGTTTGGCCGTGGGAGGCCCGACCGGGGAGCTGTTTTTT. Translation: CASGLAVGGPTGELFF. The chain links TRBV12-5 to TRBJ2-2; D possibly corresponds to TRBD2 (6 bases). This CDR3 region has 16 residues. Trimming removed 1 base from V and 5 bases from J, with 14 bases in between. Germline loops: CDR1 LGHNT, CDR2 FRNRAP.

This clone was found once. The chain is built from TRBV3-1 (or the pseudogene TRBV3-2) and TRBJ2-1; TRBD2 matches 9 bases. The CDR3 runs to 17 residues. The V gene's germline CDR1 is LGHDT and CDR2 YNNKEL (reference sequence). Unmatched junction bases numbered 6, after V lost 2 bases and J lost 1 base. CDR3 nucleotides: TGTGCCAGCAGCCAACCGCCGCTAGCGGGGTCCTACAATGAGCAGTTCTTC. Translated, it gives CASSQPPLAGSYNEQFF.

V is TRBV4-2 and J is TRBJ2-5, with a possible D match to TRBD2 (7 bases). The germline V gene has CDR1 LGHNA and CDR2 YNFKEQ. V lost 1 base and J lost 2, with 17 bases in between. CDR3 length: 17 amino acids. The CDR3 DNA reads as TGTGCCAGCAGCCAAGGCATCCGGGGGGCCTATCAAGAGACCCAGTACTTC. Amino acid sequence: CASSQGIRGAYQETQYF.

The rearrangement uses TRBV30 and TRBJ1-4; 9 bases align to TRBD1. Germline-derived CDR1 and CDR2 are GTSNPN and SVGIG (reference sequence). CDR3 size: 14 residues. J gave up 8 bases and V 1 base, and 5 bases lay outside the gene matches. The CDR3 DNA sequence: TGTGCCTGGAGTGAGGGACAGGGTCCGGAAAAACTGTTTTTT. It specifies CAWSEGQGPEKLFF.

The chain employs TRBV5-1 and TRBJ2-5; 10 nucleotides align to TRBD2. V was pared by 4 bases and J by 1 base, with 4 bases of the junction left unmatched. Germline V gene lookup returns CDR1 SGHRS and CDR2 YFSETQ. This CDR3 region has 15 residues. CDR3: CASSLTSGRQETQYF. CDR3 in DNA: TGCGCCAGCAGCCTGACTAGCGGGCGCCAAGAGACCCAGTACTTC.

V and J are TRBV19 and TRBJ2-5; 8 nucleotides match TRBD1. From germline, CDR1 is LNHDA and CDR2 SQIVND (reference sequence). The CDR3 is made up of 17 amino acids. The ends lost 3 bases at V and 5 bases at J; junction bases unmatched: 14. The CDR3 nucleotides read TGTGCCAGTAGTATGGCCTTCGCAGGGGGCCTAAGCGAGACCCAGTACTTC. This encodes CASSMAFAGGLSETQYF.

The chain combines TRBV7-9 with TRBJ2-7; 8 positions match TRBD1. V lost 2 bases, J lost 3 bases, and 6 bases stayed unmatched. Looked up from germline, CDR1 is SEHNR and CDR2 is FQNEAQ (reference sequence). CDR3 length: 15 residues. CDR3 nucleotides: TGTGCCAGCAGCTTACGGACAGGGACCCACTACGAGCAGTACTTC. Protein product: CASSLRTGTHYEQYF.